The present T cell receptor (beta chain) was sequenced within a study of shared clonotypes between healthy human individuals. Clones were read by immunoSEQ multiplex PCR, and TCRdb kept only the in-frame ones, dropping some. The data contain roughly 2.5 million clones, about 92% of them singletons. This receptor was obtained from a man aged 18-30 years in good health. The sample comprised naive CD4+ T cells sorted from blood. Subset noted: CD45RA+ positively selected.

The CDR3 DNA reads TGTGCCAGCAGCTTCCGGGCTAGACTTATTGGCAATCAGCCCCAGCATTTT. Its translation is CASSFRARLIGNQPQHF. This rearrangement joins TRBV13 to TRBJ1-5; D remains unclear. The V and J ends lost 3 bases and 2 bases respectively, with 17 bases between them. Germline V gene data show CDR1 as PRHDT and CDR2 as FYEKMQ (reference sequence). The length of the CDR3 is 17 residues.